Each of the 16 T cell receptor beta chains below was sequenced from the same sample in a study of OX40 agonist ivuxolimab in advanced cancers. The repertoire was sequenced with immunoSEQ multiplex PCR; TCRdb's copy has only in-frame clones and lacks some. Among 50,000 to 80,000 clones, approximately 90% were seen once, and the ten largest hold roughly 0.45%. The sequences come from CD4+ or CD8+ T cells sorted from blood, collected in a trial of the OX40 agonist ivuxolimab. These receptors were taken from an adult with an advanced solid tumor such as melanoma, head and neck, liver or kidney cancer.

The gene calls are TRBV7-2 and TRBJ2-2, with 7 nucleotides matching TRBD1. The germline gives CDR1 SGHTA, CDR2 FQGNSA. V dropped 6 bases and J dropped 4; count of bases not matched to a gene: 11. This CDR3 is 16 amino acids long. The DNA of the CDR3 is TGTGCCAGCAGTGCCTCCGGGACAGCGAGCACCGGGGAGCTGTTTTTT. It encodes CASSASGTASTGELFF.

V usage is TRBV19 and J usage is TRBJ1-5, with a weak D call TRBD1 (5 bases). Germline V gene data show CDR1 as LNHDA and CDR2 as SQIVND (reference sequence). The V gene lost 4 bases and the J gene lost 0 bases, with 10 bases spanning the gap. The CDR3 runs 15 residues. The CDR3 sequence is CASSTQGYSNQPQHF. The CDR3 region has the DNA TGTGCCAGTAGTACCCAGGGATATAGCAATCAGCCCCAGCATTTT.

The chain couples TRBV6-1 to TRBJ2-5; 8 positions match TRBD2. This CDR3 is 16 amino acids long. Germline V gives CDR1 MNHNS, CDR2 SASEGT. V shed 3 bases, J shed 2 bases, and the junction held 8 bases outside the gene matches. This CDR3 reads CASSESRGGGQETQYF. As DNA, the CDR3 is TGTGCCAGCAGTGAGTCCCGGGGGGGAGGTCAAGAGACCCAGTACTTC.

J is TRBJ2-1 and V is TRBV7-2, with 11 bases identical to TRBD2. Germline CDR1 and CDR2: SGHTA and FQGNSA. The length of the CDR3 is 15 residues. V was pared by 3 bases and J by 9 bases, with 7 bases of the junction left unmatched. CDR3 amino acids: CASSFMTSGIVEQFF. The CDR3 DNA is TGTGCCAGCAGCTTTATGACTAGCGGGATCGTTGAGCAGTTCTTC.

The chain has TRBV6-5 and TRBJ1-2, with 10 bases matching TRBD1. V shed 6 bases, J shed 8 bases, and the junction held 9 bases outside the gene matches. CDR3 size: 14 residues. Germline lookup yields CDR1 MNHEY and CDR2 SVGAGI. The CDR3 reads CASSPGQGTSGYTF. In nucleotides, the CDR3 is TGTGCCAGCAGCCCGGGACAGGGGACGTCCGGCTACACCTTC.

The chain carries TRBV5-6 and TRBJ2-7; 9 nucleotides line up with TRBD1. This CDR3 region has 16 residues. The V gene end was trimmed by 0 bases and the J gene end by 5 bases; junction bases not matched to a gene: 9. The germline CDR1 and CDR2 sequences are SGHDT and YYEEEE. The CDR3 DNA is TGTGCCAGCAGCTTGGATTACAGGGGGCGCGTCGACGAGCAGTACTTC. Translating it yields CASSLDYRGRVDEQYF.

This chain joins TRBV19 and TRBJ2-2; 10 bases are shared with TRBD2. Germline CDR1 is LNHDA and CDR2 is SQIVND (reference sequence). The CDR3 contains 15 residues. V lost 9 bases to trimming and J lost 2 bases; unmatched junction nucleotides: 6. CDR3 in DNA: TGTGCCAGCCATGGACTAGCGGTCAACACCGGGGAGCTGTTTTTT. This codes for CASHGLAVNTGELFF.

The chain recombines TRBV18 with TRBJ1-1; D gene uncertain. Per the germline V gene, CDR1 is KGHSH and CDR2 is LQKENI. The CDR3 covers 14 residues. V lost 1 base to trimming and J lost 1 base, with 7 bases between them. The CDR3 loop reads CASSPRNGNTEAFF. The CDR3 region has the DNA TGTGCCAGCTCACCACGAAATGGGAACACTGAAGCTTTCTTT. The full variable domain, rest sourced from reference TRBV18 and TRBJ1-1, is NAGVMQNPRHLVRRRGQEARLRCSPMKGHSHVYWYRQLPEEGLKFMVYLQKENIIDESGMPKERFSAEFPKEGPSILRIQQVVRGDSAAYFCASSPRNGNTEAFFGQGTRLTVV.

This clone was recorded once. The J gene is TRBJ2-7, the V gene TRBV5-6; 7 positions agree with TRBD2. With V trimmed by 3 bases and J by 0 bases, 18 bases remained unmatched. The CDR3 sequence is 19 residues long. Germline CDR1 and CDR2: SGHDT and YYEEEE. CDR3 DNA: TGTGCCAGCAGCTCCCCCGGCAGGGTCGGACTAGTCAGCTCCTACGAGCAGTACTTC. Its translation: CASSSPGRVGLVSSYEQYF.

This clone has a handful of counts. This chain connects TRBV4-2 to TRBJ2-2; 7 bases fit TRBD2. The CDR3 spans 16 residues. J was trimmed by 1 base and V by 3 bases; bases with no gene match: 5. Looked up from germline, CDR1 is LGHNA and CDR2 is YNFKEQ. Here the CDR3 DNA reads TGTGCCAGCAGCCACCGAGGGAGGGAGAACACCGGGGAGCTGTTTTTT. Protein: CASSHRGRENTGELFF.

This rearrangement joins TRBV11-2 to TRBJ2-2, with D unresolved. V shed 5 bases and J shed 2 bases, with 9 bases lying between them. This CDR3 contains 14 residues. In germline, CDR1 is SGHAT, CDR2 FQNNGV. DNA for the CDR3: TGTGCCAGCAGCAAACCGAGAAACACCGGGGAGCTGTTTTTT. As protein: CASSKPRNTGELFF.

The V and J genes are TRBV30 and TRBJ2-1; D uncertain. V was trimmed by 1 base and J by 5 bases, leaving 3 bases between them. The germline CDR1 and CDR2 sequences are GTSNPN and SVGIG (reference sequence). This CDR3 region has 11 residues. CDR3 DNA: TGTGCCTGGAGTGGGGACAATGAGCAGTTCTTC. Its protein product is CAWSGDNEQFF.

The chain carries TRBV19 and TRBJ2-1; D is perhaps TRBD1 or TRBD2 (5 bases each). Germline V gene lookup returns CDR1 LNHDA and CDR2 SQIVND (reference sequence). Trimming removed 6 bases from V and 7 bases from J, with 16 bases in between. This CDR3 has 14 amino acids. The CDR3 bases are TGTGCCAGTAGCGCCAACGGGGCTAAGAATGAGCAGTTCTTC. The encoded protein is CASSANGAKNEQFF.

The chain recombines TRBV6-1 with TRBJ1-1, with D maybe TRBD1 (5 bases). The CDR3 has 14 residues. Germline-derived CDR1 and CDR2 are MNHNS and SASEGT. V gave up 3 bases and J gave up 1 base, with 9 bases separating them. Written as DNA, the CDR3 is TGTGCCAGCAGTGAGGGGCCGGGGAACACTGAAGCTTTCTTT. Encoded protein: CASSEGPGNTEAFF.

The chain is built from TRBV23-1 and TRBJ2-3; D gene unclear. TRBV23-1 is noted as an ORF with a role that remains uncertain. Trimming left V 6 bases short and J 5 bases short, with 9 bases between. This CDR3 contains 12 residues. CDR3 DNA sequence: TGCGCCAGCAGCCCCGACGAAGATACGCAGTATTTT. Translated, it gives CASSPDEDTQYF.

The J gene is TRBJ2-5, the V gene TRBV6-6; TRBD2 is a possible D gene (6 bases). V was pared by 5 bases and J by 4 bases, with 17 bases between. The CDR3 has 15 amino acids. Germline CDR1 and CDR2: MNHNY and SVGAGI (reference sequence). CDR3 loop: CASSLSGGEAETQYF. The CDR3 DNA follows: TGTGCCAGCAGTCTGAGCGGAGGGGAAGCAGAGACCCAGTACTTC.